These 25 T cell receptor beta chains were all obtained from the same sample, sequenced in a study of blood T cell repertoires in COVID-19. Measured with immunoSEQ multiplex PCR; TCRdb has only the in-frame clones, and not every one. The top ten clones hold just over 2.5% of a sample with about 230,000 clones, 83% of them seen once. Sequences were obtained from peripheral blood. Receptors were obtained from a woman in her 70s with active or convalescent COVID-19.

This sequence joins TRBV15 and TRBJ2-5; 7 positions match TRBD1. With V trimmed by 5 bases and J by 5 bases, 5 bases remained unmatched. The CDR3 loop spans 13 amino acids. Germline CDR1 reads LNHNV; CDR2 reads YYDKDF (reference sequence). The CDR3 spells CATSGNRGETQYF. CDR3 coding DNA: TGTGCCACCAGCGGAAACAGGGGTGAGACCCAGTACTTC.

CDR3 coding DNA: TGTGCCAGCAGCTTAGTGACAGGGGAAGGTGAAAAACTGTTTTTT. Translating gives CASSLVTGEGEKLFF. The J gene is TRBJ1-4, the V gene TRBV7-9; 8 bases align to TRBD1. V trimming: 1 base; J trimming: 7 bases; junction bases outside the gene matches: 5. Germline lookup yields CDR1 SEHNR and CDR2 FQNEAQ (reference sequence). The CDR3 runs to 15 residues.

V gene TRBV3-1 (or the pseudogene TRBV3-2) combines with J gene TRBJ2-1; the match to TRBD1 covers 10 bases. Germline V gene sequence: CDR1 LGHDT, CDR2 YNNKEL (reference sequence). The CDR3 loop spans 15 amino acids. Trimming removed 6 bases from V and 6 bases from J; junction bases left unmatched: 8. DNA for the CDR3: TGTGCCAGCAGTTCCCGGGACAGGGGTCGCAATGAGCAGTTCTTC. Translated, it gives CASSSRDRGRNEQFF.

This clone appeared once. V usage is TRBV28 and J usage is TRBJ1-1, with 11 bases fitting TRBD1. Germline V gene sequence: CDR1 MDHEN, CDR2 SYDVKM. The CDR3 covers 14 residues. Trimming cost V 5 bases and J 9 bases; bases outside gene matches: 8. CDR3 bases: TGTGCCAGCAGTCCCCCGGACAGGGGGCGGAAAGCTTTCTTT. Translating gives CASSPPDRGRKAFF.

V is TRBV2 and J is TRBJ1-2, with 7 positions matching TRBD1. The V segment lost 6 bases and the J segment 4 bases; nucleotides outside the gene matches: 8. This CDR3 has 14 residues. Germline loops: CDR1 SNHLY, CDR2 FYNNEI. CDR3 bases: TGTGCCAGCAGAGGTAGGGGGCGCGGCTATGGCTACACCTTC. It encodes CASRGRGRGYGYTF.

V and J are TRBV7-8 and TRBJ1-2, with a tentative D call TRBD1 (6 bases). The V gene's germline CDR1 is SGHVS and CDR2 FQNEAQ. V was cut by 5 bases and J by 6 bases, with 13 bases left in between. The CDR3 consists of 13 residues. This chain's CDR3 is CASSPQGTDGYTF. CDR3 nucleotide sequence: TGTGCCAGCAGCCCACAGGGTACGGATGGCTACACCTTC.

The chain uses TRBV19 and TRBJ1-1, with D maybe TRBD1 (5 bases). Germline assignment: CDR1 LNHDA and CDR2 SQIVND (reference sequence). This CDR3 has 16 amino acids. V was shortened by 2 bases and J by 4 bases, with 17 bases between the two germline ends. The CDR3 DNA reads TGTGCCAGTAGTATAAGGCAGGGAGGTTGGAGCACTGAAGCTTTCTTT. It yields the protein CASSIRQGGWSTEAFF. The complete variable domain, with remaining parts taken from reference TRBV19 and TRBJ1-1, reads DGGITQSPKYLFRKEGQNVTLSCEQNLNHDAMYWYRQDPGQGLRLIYYSQIVNDFQKGDIAEGYSVSREKKESFPLTVTSAQKNPTAFYLCASSIRQGGWSTEAFFGQGTRLTVV.

This chain uses TRBV7-6 with TRBJ2-1, with 8 bases identical to TRBD1. V shed 5 bases, J shed 3 bases, and the junction held 6 bases outside the gene matches. Germline V gene lookup returns CDR1 SGHVS and CDR2 FNYEAQ. The CDR3 has 15 amino acids. The CDR3 here is CASSLGQEVYNEQFF. In DNA form, the CDR3 reads TGTGCCAGCAGCCTGGGACAGGAGGTCTACAATGAGCAGTTCTTC. The full variable domain, rest sourced from reference TRBV7-6 and TRBJ2-1, is GAGVSQSPRYKVTKRGQDVALRCDPISGHVSLYWYRQALGQGPEFLTYFNYEAQQDKSGLPNDRFSAERPEGSISTLTIQRTEQRDSAMYRCASSLGQEVYNEQFFGPGTRLTVL.

This clone showed up just once. This rearrangement joins TRBV4-1 to TRBJ1-4; 8 nucleotides line up with TRBD1. The V segment lost 0 bases and the J segment 7 bases; nucleotides outside the gene matches: 4. Germline-derived CDR1 and CDR2 are MGHRA and YSYEKL. The CDR3 has 15 amino acids. The CDR3 region is CASSQDRGLVEKLFF. In DNA, the CDR3 is TGCGCCAGCAGCCAAGACAGGGGGCTCGTTGAAAAACTGTTTTTT.

CDR3 sequence (DNA): TGTGCCAGTAGTATGGGACTGAGCACAGATACGCAGTATTTT. Protein product: CASSMGLSTDTQYF. The rearrangement joins TRBV19 to TRBJ2-3, with D perhaps TRBD2 (6 bases). The CDR3 length is 14 residues. V was trimmed by 3 bases and J by 0 bases, leaving 7 bases between them. Per the germline V gene, CDR1 is LNHDA and CDR2 is SQIVND (reference sequence). Based on the CDR3 plus reference TRBV19 and TRBJ2-3, the full variable domain is DGGITQSPKYLFRKEGQNVTLSCEQNLNHDAMYWYRQDPGQGLRLIYYSQIVNDFQKGDIAEGYSVSREKKESFPLTVTSAQKNPTAFYLCASSMGLSTDTQYFGPGTRLTVL.

The genes are TRBV3-1 (or the pseudogene TRBV3-2) and TRBJ2-2; D unresolved. Germline CDR1 and CDR2: LGHDT and YNNKEL (reference sequence). The V and J ends lost 0 bases and 6 bases respectively, with 11 bases between them. The CDR3 extends over 15 amino acids. CDR3 in amino acids: CASSQDTQVSGELFF. The CDR3 DNA sequence: TGTGCCAGCAGCCAAGATACTCAGGTCTCCGGGGAGCTGTTTTTT.

V usage is TRBV5-6 and J usage is TRBJ1-1; TRBD1 matches 7 bases. The CDR3 covers 16 residues. Germline V gene data show CDR1 as SGHDT and CDR2 as YYEEEE. J lost 0 bases, V lost 4 bases, and 9 bases had no gene match. The CDR3 loop reads CASSDLGTAMNTEAFF. The DNA for the CDR3 is TGTGCCAGCAGCGACCTCGGGACAGCTATGAACACTGAAGCTTTCTTT. Drawing the rest from reference TRBV5-6 and TRBJ1-1, the complete variable domain is DAGVTQSPTHLIKTRGQQVTLRCSPKSGHDTVSWYQQALGQGPQFIFQYYEEEERQRGNFPDRFSGHQFPNYSSELNVNALLLGDSALYLCASSDLGTAMNTEAFFGQGTRLTVV.

The chain combines TRBV6-2 or TRBV6-3 with TRBJ1-1; 8 positions agree with TRBD1. This CDR3 comprises 15 residues. Per germline, CDR1 MNHEY and CDR2 SVGEGT. The V and J ends lost 6 bases and 6 bases, in that order; junction bases with no gene match: 12. CDR3: CASSPQGGRRAEAFF. CDR3 in DNA: TGTGCCAGCAGCCCACAGGGGGGGAGGCGGGCTGAAGCTTTCTTT.

This clone was detected once. The CDR3 loop reads CASSLRGGETQYF. In DNA, the CDR3 is TGTGCCAGCAGCTTGAGGGGGGGAGAGACCCAGTACTTC. The J gene is TRBJ2-5, the V gene TRBV5-6, with D possibly matching TRBD2 (7 bases). V lost 1 base and J 4 bases, leaving 8 bases between the germline ends. CDR3 length: 13 residues. Germline CDR1 reads SGHDT; CDR2 reads YYEEEE.

CDR3 bases: TGTGCCAGCTCACCGGTAAGGAGCCAGTCCTCAGAGACCCAGTACTTC. Its protein is CASSPVRSQSSETQYF. The V call is TRBV18, the J call TRBJ2-5; D gene ambiguous. Germline V gene lookup returns CDR1 KGHSH and CDR2 LQKENI. Trimming removed 3 bases from V and 4 bases from J, with 18 bases in between. This CDR3 region has 16 residues.

The CDR3 loop is CASSFSRPPHNEQFF. CDR3 coding DNA: TGTGCCAGCAGTTTTTCGAGGCCTCCACACAATGAGCAGTTCTTC. This chain connects TRBV2 to TRBJ2-1; D gene uncertain. The CDR3 contains 15 residues. V lost 5 bases and J 5 bases, leaving 16 bases between the germline ends. Germline V gene sequence: CDR1 SNHLY, CDR2 FYNNEI.

This clone was counted only a few times. The chain carries TRBV15 and TRBJ2-3, with 9 positions matching TRBD2. The trim removed 4 bases at V and 5 bases at J, leaving 4 bases unmatched. The CDR3 totals 14 residues. The germline gives CDR1 LNHNV, CDR2 YYDKDF (reference sequence). CDR3 in amino acids: CATSNSGGGDTQYF. DNA of the CDR3: TGTGCCACCAGCAATAGCGGGGGTGGAGATACGCAGTATTTT.

The chain couples TRBV30 to TRBJ2-7; weak D call: TRBD2 (5 bases). Germline CDR1 reads GTSNPN; CDR2 reads SVGIG (reference sequence). The germline V and J ends were trimmed by 0 bases and 8 bases, with 11 bases remaining between them. The CDR3 extends over 12 amino acids. This CDR3 reads CAWSVTRVKQYF. CDR3 in DNA: TGTGCCTGGAGTGTTACTAGAGTGAAGCAGTACTTC.

Comments on this clone: Other DNA sequences in this specimen translate into the identical CDR3. CDR3 residues: CASSSYRGANTEAFF. DNA of the CDR3: TGCGCCAGCAGCTCTTACAGGGGTGCGAACACTGAAGCTTTCTTT. This rearrangement joins TRBV5-1 to TRBJ1-1; 7 nucleotides line up with TRBD1. The germline V gene encodes CDR1 SGHRS and CDR2 YFSETQ. There are 15 residues in the CDR3. The V and J ends lost 3 bases and 1 base, in that order; junction bases with no gene match: 6. Complete variable domain (other parts from reference TRBV5-1 and TRBJ1-1): KAGVTQTPRYLIKTRGQQVTLSCSPISGHRSVSWYQQTPGQGLQFLFEYFSETQRNKGNFPGRFSGRQFSNSRSEMNVSTLELGDSALYLCASSSYRGANTEAFFGQGTRLTVV.

The chain couples TRBV18 to TRBJ2-1; D is perhaps TRBD1 (6 bases). CDR3 size: 15 residues. Germline V gives CDR1 KGHSH, CDR2 LQKENI. Trimming removed 0 bases at V and 2 bases at J, with 8 bases between. The CDR3 sequence: CASSPPGTTYNEQFF. The CDR3, as DNA: TGTGCCAGCTCACCACCGGGGACAACCTACAATGAGCAGTTCTTC.

CDR3 bases: TGCGCCAGCAGCCGGATCGCGGAGGGAAACATTCAGTACTTC. This gives the protein CASSRIAEGNIQYF. The chain joins TRBV5-1 to TRBJ2-4; a weak D match, TRBD2 (6 bases). Germline V lookup: CDR1 SGHRS, CDR2 YFSETQ. V was clipped by 4 bases and J by 6 bases, with 14 bases between them. The CDR3 contains 14 residues.

This rearrangement joins TRBV19 to TRBJ1-1; 9 bases are a match to TRBD1. V trimming: 5 bases; J trimming: 10 bases; junction bases outside the gene matches: 14. Germline CDR1 is LNHDA and CDR2 is SQIVND (reference sequence). The CDR3 runs to 15 residues. The CDR3, as DNA: TGTGCCAGTAGTGTTTACAGGGGGCATCAGGCGGCAGCTTTCTTT. This codes for CASSVYRGHQAAAFF.

V and J are TRBV5-1 and TRBJ2-3; D gene unclear. Trimming left V 4 bases short and J 0 bases short, with 15 bases between. The length of the CDR3 is 16 residues. Germline V gene data show CDR1 as SGHRS and CDR2 as YFSETQ. DNA of the CDR3: TGCGCCAGCAGCCCCGCCCCAGTTTATAGCACAGATACGCAGTATTTT. It is translated as CASSPAPVYSTDTQYF.

The rearrangement uses TRBV28 and TRBJ2-7, with 12 bases that match TRBD2. This CDR3 has 16 residues. Germline V gene sequence: CDR1 MDHEN, CDR2 SYDVKM. The V and J ends lost 11 bases and 4 bases, in that order; junction bases with no gene match: 15. DNA of the CDR3: TGTGCCGTATCGGCCGCTAGCGGGAGGGGATTGTACGAGCAGTACTTC. Amino acid sequence: CAVSAASGRGLYEQYF. The full variable domain, in which reference TRBV28 and TRBJ2-7 provide the parts outside the CDR3, is DVKVTQSSRYLVKRTGEKVFLECVQDMDHENMFWYRQDPGLGLRLIYFSYDVKMKEKGDIPEGYSVSREKKERFSLILESASTNQTSMYLCAVSAASGRGLYEQYFGPGTRLTVT.

V and J are TRBV3-1 (or the pseudogene TRBV3-2) and TRBJ1-2; 9 bases match TRBD1. Germline V gene lookup returns CDR1 LGHDT and CDR2 YNNKEL (reference sequence). The length of the CDR3 is 16 residues. V lost 4 bases to trimming and J lost 8 bases; unmatched junction nucleotides: 14. The CDR3 nucleotides are TGTGCCAGCAGCCCTCGGCCCTTTACAGGGGGCGAGGGCTACACCTTC. As protein: CASSPRPFTGGEGYTF.